This T cell receptor beta chain was found in a study of molecular identifiers for immune sequencing clone quantification. Study-level results: Amid approximately 1 million naive cells, spiked Jurkat TCR RNA from one cell was reportedly still detectable. For highly expanded clones, sizes could be underestimated when identical TCR molecules share a barcode.

MiXCR, applied by TCRdb to the PCR reads, yields one record per CDR3 protein. The sample lists about 630,000 distinct CDR3 sequences; 25% were seen once. Sorting selected naive CD8 T cells with a CD8+CD4-CCR7+CD45RA+ phenotype. A note on this clonotype: The antigen is undetermined.

The V gene's germline CDR1 is MNHNY and CDR2 SVGAGI (reference sequence). The CDR3 spans 16 residues. Trimming shortened V by 8 bases and J by 2 bases, and 19 bases separated the two germline ends. The sequencing input was naive CD8+ T cells from blood, with Jurkat cell RNA spiked in. As for subset: FACS-sorted CD8+CD4-CCR7+CD45RA+ naive T cells. The origin of this receptor is a human donor in good health. Some libraries in this study had Jurkat cell RNA spiked in. The gene calls are TRBV6-6 and TRBJ2-1, with D unclear. CDR3 loop: CASANGRGTPYNEQFF. CDR3 nucleotides: TGTGCCAGCGCAAATGGTAGAGGCACCCCCTACAATGAGCAGTTCTTC.